This T cell receptor beta chain was captured by sequencing in a study of identical twins. This CDR3 is 16 amino acids long. Trimming at V came to 6 bases and at J to 9 bases, leaving 14 bases not matched to a gene. Germline-derived CDR1 and CDR2 are DFQATT and SNEGSKA (reference sequence). This clonotype was counted a few times. Unique molecular identifiers were present on cDNA, and template switching added a universal primer site. TCRdb re-derived calls from the 5' RACE reads in MiXCR, one entry per CDR3 protein. The table has roughly 770,000 distinct CDR3 sequences, 15% to 20% seen once. The same specimen was also included in a second study, on T cells expressing NK-cell markers. Per that paper: In several donors, dominant clonotypes made up about 25-60.1% of CD3+CD56-NKG2C+ cells.

The specimen was PBMCs. This receptor was identified in a woman younger than 35 in good health. The chain is built from TRBV20-1 and TRBJ1-6; 10 bases line up with TRBD1. The CDR3 reads CSAAIPGQGFGSPLHF. CDR3 nucleotide sequence: TGCAGTGCAGCCATACCGGGACAGGGGTTTGGTTCACCCCTCCACTTT.